This T cell receptor beta chain is drawn from a study of shared clonotypes between healthy human individuals. Study-level points and caveats: It was the non-shared clonotypes that had lower generation probabilities than clonotypes shared by all four donors.

Data came from immunoSEQ multiplex PCR; TCRdb stores just in-frame clones and leaves some out. The data contain 660,000 or so clones, roughly 96% of them seen just once; the ten biggest clones take up less than 0.13%. Germline CDR1 and CDR2: SQVTM and ANQGSEA. V was clipped by 3 bases and J by 2 bases, with 14 bases between them. The CDR3 is 14 amino acids. Naivety among CD8 cells was defined by CD45RO negativity and positive CCR7 selection, thereby excluding terminally differentiated effector memory CD45RA+ cells. In the case of this clone: The antigen is unknown.

This TCR was recovered from a woman aged 25 to 39 in good health. The sample was naive CD8+ T cells sorted from blood. The rearrangement links TRBV29-1 to TRBJ2-7; D unresolved. DNA of the CDR3: TGCAGCGTTGAGGATCTCCACCACCCCTACGAGCAGTACTTC. Translated, it gives CSVEDLHHPYEQYF.